This paragraph covers one T cell receptor (beta chain) sequence. Its specificity is unknown. An end of the junction differs from the germline gene, which may be a read error. This sample was included in a study of tumor and adjacent non-tumor tissue in lung cancer. Study-wide points: Compared with tumor, normal lung showed significantly lower TCR diversity.

The template was RNA from unsorted bulk tissue. Between August and November 2014, newly diagnosed, chemotherapy-naive lung cancer patients underwent thoracic surgery in China. A modified ARM-PCR protocol with three rounds of nested PCR amplified TCRbeta. TCRdb analysed the multiplex PCR reads with MiXCR anew, one entry per CDR3 protein. Among about 85,000 distinct CDR3 sequences listed, about 61% were seen once. The CDR3 runs to 14 residues. Germline V CDR1 and CDR2: MGHRA, YSYEKL. This sequence originates from a man between 65 and 79 years old with non-small cell lung cancer. Sequenced sample: lung tumor tissue. The V and J genes are TRBV4-1 and TRBJ2-7; D tentatively fits TRBD1 or TRBD2 (6 bases each). DNA of the CDR3: TGCACCAGCAGCCCAGGGCGGGACACGTGGGAGCAGTACTTC. Encoded protein: CTSSPGRDTWEQYF.